A selection of T cell receptor beta chains follows, all from one sample in a study of CD8+ T cells in alopecia areata. Only in-frame clones appear in the TCRdb table, and some are missing; sequencing was by immunoSEQ multiplex PCR. The top ten hold less than 14% of the sample, which has roughly 180,000 clones, approximately 53% seen once. The sequenced sample was CD8+ T cells sorted from blood, obtained at week 24, from a patient treated with tofacitinib. Receptor source: a human donor with alopecia areata. Both conserved end residues are part of each CDR3. The order of the fields is clone size, D gene, J gene, V gene, CDR3 length, CDR3 DNA, CDR3 protein. A D gene is named only where the DNA matches it firmly. Size tells how often a clone was seen (once, few, many) or the class of an expanded clone, and some rows leave it out.

clone_size: NA
d_call: NA
j_call: TRBJ1-1
v_call: TRBV11-2
cdr3_length: 13
cdr3_nt: TGTGCCAGCAGCCAAGCCCCAGGGAAAGAAGCTTTCTTT
cdr3_aa: CASSQAPGKEAFF

clone_size: NA
d_call: NA
j_call: TRBJ2-7
v_call: TRBV5-6
cdr3_length: 14
cdr3_nt: TGTGCCAGCAGCAAAACTACAGGGACCGGCGAGCAGTACTTC
cdr3_aa: CASSKTTGTGEQYF

clone_size: NA
d_call: NA
j_call: TRBJ2-3
v_call: TRBV30
cdr3_length: 13
cdr3_nt: TGTGCCTGGAGTGGGACAGGCACAGATACGCAGTATTTT
cdr3_aa: CAWSGTGTDTQYF

clone_size: NA
d_call: TRBD1
j_call: TRBJ1-2
v_call: TRBV5-6
cdr3_length: 14
cdr3_nt: TGTGCCAGCAGCTTGTTAGGGACAGGGCTCGGCTACACCTTC
cdr3_aa: CASSLLGTGLGYTF

clone_size: once
d_call: TRBD2
j_call: TRBJ2-1
v_call: TRBV7-2
cdr3_length: 16
cdr3_nt: TGTGCCAGCAGCTTAGTTTTCGCGGGAGACGCCAATGAGCAGTTCTTC
cdr3_aa: CASSLVFAGDANEQFF

clone_size: NA
d_call: TRBD1
j_call: TRBJ2-7
v_call: TRBV7-6
cdr3_length: 15
cdr3_nt: TGTGCCAGCAGCTTAGTGACAGGGGAAGCCTACGAGCAGTACTTC
cdr3_aa: CASSLVTGEAYEQYF

clone_size: many
d_call: NA
j_call: TRBJ1-1
v_call: TRBV10-2
cdr3_length: 13
cdr3_nt: TGCGCCAGCAGTAACAGGGAGGCCACTGAAGCTTTCTTT
cdr3_aa: CASSNREATEAFF

clone_size: few
d_call: NA
j_call: TRBJ2-2
v_call: TRBV30
cdr3_length: 15
cdr3_nt: TGTGCCTGGAGTGTATACCCAAAGGGCACCGGGGAGCTGTTTTTT
cdr3_aa: CAWSVYPKGTGELFF

clone_size: NA
d_call: NA
j_call: TRBJ2-3
v_call: TRBV25-1
cdr3_length: 14
cdr3_nt: TGTGCCAGCAGTCAGAAAGGACGCACAGATACGCAGTATTTT
cdr3_aa: CASSQKGRTDTQYF

clone_size: NA
d_call: NA
j_call: TRBJ2-5
v_call: TRBV4-1
cdr3_length: 14
cdr3_nt: TGCGCCAGCAGCCGTAGGGGGGACGACGAGACCCAGTACTTC
cdr3_aa: CASSRRGDDETQYF

clone_size: NA
d_call: TRBD1
j_call: TRBJ2-5
v_call: TRBV7-8
cdr3_length: 15
cdr3_nt: TGTGCCAGCAGCACAAGGACAGGGGGCGAGGAGACCCAGTACTTC
cdr3_aa: CASSTRTGGEETQYF

clone_size: NA
d_call: NA
j_call: TRBJ1-2
v_call: TRBV30
cdr3_length: 14
cdr3_nt: TGTGCCTGGAGTGGAGGGGCAGGAAACTATGGCTACACCTTC
cdr3_aa: CAWSGGAGNYGYTF

clone_size: NA
d_call: TRBD1
j_call: TRBJ1-5
v_call: TRBV2
cdr3_length: 17
cdr3_nt: TGTGCCAGTCGAGGGGGCAGGGGGATAACTGTAGATCAGCCCCAGCATTTT
cdr3_aa: CASRGGRGITVDQPQHF

clone_size: few
d_call: TRBD2
j_call: TRBJ2-2
v_call: TRBV2
cdr3_length: 17
cdr3_nt: TGTGCCAGCAGAGCCTCAACTAGCGGGGGGAACACCGGGGAGCTGTTTTTT
cdr3_aa: CASRASTSGGNTGELFF

clone_size: NA
d_call: TRBD1
j_call: TRBJ1-6
v_call: TRBV27
cdr3_length: 13
cdr3_nt: TGTGCCACCCGCGGGACAGAGAATTCACCCCTCCACTTT
cdr3_aa: CATRGTENSPLHF

clone_size: NA
d_call: TRBD1
j_call: TRBJ1-5
v_call: TRBV6-5
cdr3_length: 15
cdr3_nt: TGTGCCAGCAGCCCAGGGGGTGAAAGCAATCAGCCCCAGCATTTT
cdr3_aa: CASSPGGESNQPQHF

clone_size: NA
d_call: NA
j_call: TRBJ1-5
v_call: TRBV4-3
cdr3_length: 15
cdr3_nt: TGCGCCAGCAGCCAAGTCTGGGCAGGAGATCAGCCCCAGCATTTT
cdr3_aa: CASSQVWAGDQPQHF

clone_size: few
d_call: NA
j_call: TRBJ2-3
v_call: TRBV10-3
cdr3_length: 12
cdr3_nt: TGTGCCTCAACAGGGTCACCAGATACGCAGTATTTT
cdr3_aa: CASTGSPDTQYF

clone_size: NA
d_call: NA
j_call: TRBJ2-1
v_call: TRBV29-1
cdr3_length: 11
cdr3_nt: TGCAGCGTTGTTTCCTACAATGAGCAGTTCTTC
cdr3_aa: CSVVSYNEQFF

clone_size: NA
d_call: TRBD1
j_call: TRBJ1-2
v_call: TRBV27
cdr3_length: 14
cdr3_nt: TGTGCCAGCAGTTCCGCAGGGGGCGCGCGGGGCTACACCTTC
cdr3_aa: CASSSAGGARGYTF

clone_size: NA
d_call: NA
j_call: TRBJ1-1
v_call: TRBV7-2
cdr3_length: 13
cdr3_nt: TGTGCCAGCAGCTTAGGATCGGCCCTTGGAGCTTTCTTT
cdr3_aa: CASSLGSALGAFF

clone_size: NA
d_call: NA
j_call: TRBJ1-5
v_call: TRBV7-3
cdr3_length: 13
cdr3_nt: TGTGCCAGGCCTACAGGGCGCAATCAGCCCCAGCATTTT
cdr3_aa: CARPTGRNQPQHF

clone_size: few
d_call: NA
j_call: TRBJ2-1
v_call: TRBV9
cdr3_length: 16
cdr3_nt: TGTGCCAGCAGCCCCCCAGACGGCCCCTCCTACAATGAGCAGTTCTTC
cdr3_aa: CASSPPDGPSYNEQFF

clone_size: NA
d_call: NA
j_call: TRBJ1-2
v_call: TRBV29-1
cdr3_length: 11
cdr3_nt: TGCAGCGTTGAATCCGGGGTTGGCTACACCTTC
cdr3_aa: CSVESGVGYTF

clone_size: NA
d_call: NA
j_call: TRBJ2-1
v_call: TRBV29-1
cdr3_length: 13
cdr3_nt: TGCAGCGCACACCCCGGCGGGGGCGGTGAGCAGTTCTTC
cdr3_aa: CSAHPGGGGEQFF

clone_size: NA
d_call: NA
j_call: TRBJ1-6
v_call: TRBV7-6
cdr3_length: 15
cdr3_nt: TGTGCCAGCAGCGCCGACAGCAGCTATAATTCACCCCTCCACTTT
cdr3_aa: CASSADSSYNSPLHF

clone_size: few
d_call: NA
j_call: TRBJ1-6
v_call: TRBV7-2
cdr3_length: 14
cdr3_nt: TGTGCCAGCAGCTTGGGGAGAGATAATTCACCCCTCCACTTT
cdr3_aa: CASSLGRDNSPLHF

clone_size: few
d_call: TRBD1
j_call: TRBJ2-1
v_call: TRBV29-1
cdr3_length: 15
cdr3_nt: TGCAGCGTTGAACACCGGGACAGGCCTAGGAATGAGCAGTTCTTC
cdr3_aa: CSVEHRDRPRNEQFF

clone_size: few
d_call: NA
j_call: TRBJ1-1
v_call: TRBV9
cdr3_length: 14
cdr3_nt: TGTGCCAGCAGCGTAGGAGGGGTGAACACTGAAGCTTTCTTT
cdr3_aa: CASSVGGVNTEAFF

clone_size: NA
d_call: TRBD1
j_call: TRBJ1-1
v_call: TRBV6-5
cdr3_length: 14
cdr3_nt: TGTGCCAGCAGTTTCACAGGGGTCGGTACTGAAGCTTTCTTT
cdr3_aa: CASSFTGVGTEAFF

clone_size: NA
d_call: NA
j_call: TRBJ2-7
v_call: TRBV7-9
cdr3_length: 15
cdr3_nt: TGTGCCAGCACCCACCGGGACTTAGCTCCCTACGAGCAGTACTTC
cdr3_aa: CASTHRDLAPYEQYF

clone_size: few
d_call: TRBD1
j_call: TRBJ1-1
v_call: TRBV5-6
cdr3_length: 13
cdr3_nt: TGTTCCCTTCACAGGGGGATTCACACTGAAGCTTTCTTT
cdr3_aa: CSLHRGIHTEAFF

clone_size: NA
d_call: NA
j_call: TRBJ2-2
v_call: TRBV5-6
cdr3_length: 12
cdr3_nt: TGTGCCAGCAGATGGGACACCGGGGAGCTGTTTTTT
cdr3_aa: CASRWDTGELFF

clone_size: NA
d_call: NA
j_call: TRBJ1-2
v_call: TRBV19
cdr3_length: 13
cdr3_nt: TGTGCCAGTAGTATCTCACAGGTCTATGGCTACACCTTC
cdr3_aa: CASSISQVYGYTF

clone_size: NA
d_call: NA
j_call: TRBJ1-1
v_call: TRBV13
cdr3_length: 12
cdr3_nt: TGTGCCAGCAGCTTTTACAACACTGAAGCTTTCTTT
cdr3_aa: CASSFYNTEAFF

clone_size: NA
d_call: TRBD1
j_call: TRBJ1-6
v_call: TRBV5-5
cdr3_length: 16
cdr3_nt: TGTGCCAGCAGCTTATGGACAGGGGAGGGAAATTCACCCCTCCACTTT
cdr3_aa: CASSLWTGEGNSPLHF

clone_size: NA
d_call: NA
j_call: TRBJ1-1
v_call: TRBV12-5
cdr3_length: 13
cdr3_nt: TGTGCTAGTGGTTTGGGCAGGGCCACTGAAGCTTTCTTT
cdr3_aa: CASGLGRATEAFF

clone_size: few
d_call: NA
j_call: TRBJ2-4
v_call: TRBV4-1
cdr3_length: 17
cdr3_nt: TGCGCCAGCAGCCATGTTGGGGGGACAGTAGCCAAAAACATTCAGTACTTC
cdr3_aa: CASSHVGGTVAKNIQYF

clone_size: NA
d_call: NA
j_call: TRBJ2-7
v_call: TRBV6-5
cdr3_length: 12
cdr3_nt: TGTGCCAGCAGCTTAGGGGCCTACGAGCAGTACTTC
cdr3_aa: CASSLGAYEQYF

clone_size: NA
d_call: TRBD2
j_call: TRBJ2-7
v_call: TRBV30
cdr3_length: 13
cdr3_nt: TGTGCCTGGAATGCGGGGGGACCCTACGAGCAGTACTTC
cdr3_aa: CAWNAGGPYEQYF

clone_size: NA
d_call: NA
j_call: TRBJ1-1
v_call: TRBV5-6
cdr3_length: 13
cdr3_nt: TGTGCCAGCAGCTTCAACCGGAACACTGAAGCTTTCTTT
cdr3_aa: CASSFNRNTEAFF

clone_size: NA
d_call: NA
j_call: TRBJ2-7
v_call: TRBV27
cdr3_length: 12
cdr3_nt: TGTGCCAGCAGTCGGCCCGTCTACGAGCAGTACTTC
cdr3_aa: CASSRPVYEQYF

clone_size: NA
d_call: NA
j_call: TRBJ2-4
v_call: TRBV6-1
cdr3_length: 10
cdr3_nt: TGTGCCAGCAGCGGGGACATTCAGTACTTC
cdr3_aa: CASSGDIQYF

clone_size: NA
d_call: NA
j_call: TRBJ2-2
v_call: TRBV6-5
cdr3_length: 13
cdr3_nt: TGTGCCAGCGCAGGGCTGAACACCGGGGAGCTGTTTTTT
cdr3_aa: CASAGLNTGELFF

clone_size: NA
d_call: NA
j_call: TRBJ1-1
v_call: TRBV5-1
cdr3_length: 12
cdr3_nt: TGCGCCAGCAGCTTGTCGGGGGCCGAAGCTTTCTTT
cdr3_aa: CASSLSGAEAFF

clone_size: NA
d_call: NA
j_call: TRBJ1-1
v_call: TRBV9
cdr3_length: 14
cdr3_nt: TGTGCCAGCAGCGTTGGGGGGTCGGTTACTGAAGCTTTCTTT
cdr3_aa: CASSVGGSVTEAFF

clone_size: few
d_call: NA
j_call: TRBJ2-1
v_call: TRBV5-1
cdr3_length: 16
cdr3_nt: TGCGCCAGCAGCTTGTCGGGACTCAGCTCCTACAATGAGCAGTTCTTC
cdr3_aa: CASSLSGLSSYNEQFF

clone_size: NA
d_call: NA
j_call: TRBJ2-7
v_call: TRBV29-1
cdr3_length: 11
cdr3_nt: TGCAGCGTTTTTACTTACTACGAGCAGTACTTC
cdr3_aa: CSVFTYYEQYF

clone_size: NA
d_call: TRBD1
j_call: TRBJ2-7
v_call: TRBV5-6
cdr3_length: 18
cdr3_nt: TGTGCCAGCAGCTTGGCGGGGACAGGGGACACCGGGAGCTACGAGCAGTACTTC
cdr3_aa: CASSLAGTGDTGSYEQYF

clone_size: NA
d_call: TRBD1
j_call: TRBJ1-1
v_call: TRBV30
cdr3_length: 18
cdr3_nt: TGTGCCTGGACTTCGGGGCGACAGGGTAAAGTTAGGGACACTGAAGCTTTCTTT
cdr3_aa: CAWTSGRQGKVRDTEAFF